The 3 T cell receptor beta chains presented below share a single source sample, sequenced in a study of naive and memory T cell subsets. TCR cDNA received a 3' ligated oligonucleotide that carried a UMI. Four PCR rounds used nested alpha and beta constant region primers plus the SP2 primer. TCRdb re-called the UMI-ligation and nested PCR reads with MiXCR, one entry per CDR3 protein. The table includes over 550 distinct CDR3 sequences, roughly 6% detected once. The sample here was skin, taken from a tuberculin skin test site or a saline-injected site (not recorded which). Every receptor here comes from an adult in good health.

Within the sample, this clonotype is large. This chain links TRBV20-1 with TRBJ2-1, with 7 bases aligning to TRBD2. Germline V gene data show CDR1 as DFQATT and CDR2 as SNEGSKA (reference sequence). Trimming at V came to 0 bases and at J to 3 bases, leaving 11 bases not matched to a gene. The CDR3 spans 17 residues. CDR3 in amino acids: CSAREMASGNLYNEQFF. In DNA form, the CDR3 reads TGCAGTGCTAGAGAGATGGCTAGCGGCAACCTCTACAATGAGCAGTTCTTC.

By proportion, this clonotype is large (0.1 to 1%). The CDR3 bases are TGTGCCAGCAGTGAGACGGGGGGGGGCTATGGCTACACCTTC. It codes for CASSETGGGYGYTF. The chain has TRBV25-1 and TRBJ1-2, with D perhaps matching TRBD1 (5 bases). The V and J ends lost 3 bases and 4 bases respectively, with 12 bases between them. Germline values: CDR1 MGHDK, CDR2 SYGVNS. The CDR3 totals 14 residues.

This clonotype is judged medium-sized (0.01 to 0.1%). The rearrangement links TRBV6-4 to TRBJ2-1, with 9 bases fitting TRBD2. V trimming: 1 base; J trimming: 2 bases; junction bases outside the gene matches: 0. Germline V lookup: CDR1 MRHNA, CDR2 SNTAGT. The CDR3 runs 15 residues. CDR3 region: CASSDLAGAYNEQFF. The CDR3 DNA follows: TGTGCCAGCAGTGACTTAGCGGGAGCCTACAATGAGCAGTTCTTC.